The 12 T cell receptor beta chains presented below share a single source sample, sequenced in a study of shared clonotypes between healthy human individuals. Assay used: immunoSEQ multiplex PCR; TCRdb lists only in-frame clones, some missing. The sample lists over a million clones; about 84% were seen once. The sequenced sample consisted of memory CD4+ T cells from PBMCs. Subset in this sample: CD45RA-negative fraction. All receptors derive from a man between 18 and 35 years old in good health. Some clones in this sample may be carry-over from other donors' samples.

This clone has a handful of counts. The chain is built from TRBV18 and TRBJ2-3; TRBD1 is a possible D gene (8 bases). Trimming removed 4 bases at V and 3 bases at J, with 11 bases between. The germline CDR1 and CDR2 sequences are KGHSH and LQKENI. The CDR3 loop spans 14 amino acids. The CDR3 region has the DNA TGTGCCAGCTCACAACAGGGGGGGACAGATACGCAGTATTTT. Translating gives CASSQQGGTDTQYF.

J is TRBJ2-3 and V is TRBV29-1; maybe TRBD1 (8 bases). The germline V gene encodes CDR1 SQVTM and CDR2 ANQGSEA. This CDR3 spans 12 amino acids. Trimming took 7 bases from V and 5 from J, leaving 13 bases between them. The CDR3 loop is CSENRGGDTQYF. Written as DNA, the CDR3 is TGCAGCGAGAACAGGGGGGGAGATACGCAGTATTTT.

The rearrangement joins TRBV6-1 to TRBJ2-3, with D possibly being TRBD1 or TRBD2 (6 bases each). The V and J ends lost 7 bases and 1 base respectively, with 15 bases between them. The CDR3 runs to 15 residues. Germline V CDR1 and CDR2: MNHNS, SASEGT. CDR3 protein: CASNRGQIGTDTQYF. In DNA, the CDR3 is TGTGCCAGCAACCGGGGGCAAATCGGCACAGATACGCAGTATTTT.

The chain joins TRBV6-5 to TRBJ2-7; the D gene could be TRBD1 or TRBD2 (6 bases each). The germline V and J ends were trimmed by 8 bases and 2 bases, with 13 bases remaining between them. Germline CDR1 reads MNHEY; CDR2 reads SVGAGI. There are 13 residues in the CDR3. The CDR3 DNA reads TGTGCCAGCCGGGGGCAGGGGACCTACGAGCAGTACTTC. Protein: CASRGQGTYEQYF.

This clone was counted once. V is TRBV29-1 and J is TRBJ2-3; possibly TRBD2 for D (5 bases). The germline CDR1 and CDR2 sequences are SQVTM and ANQGSEA. Trimming removed 4 bases at V and 3 bases at J, with 17 bases between. The CDR3 runs 15 residues. CDR3 in DNA: TGCAGCGTTGTCTCGGGGAAGGGTAGAACAGATACGCAGTATTTT. Protein product: CSVVSGKGRTDTQYF.

Notes on this clone: Other DNA sequences of this sample code for an identical CDR3. The V and J genes are TRBV27 and TRBJ1-1; a possible D gene is TRBD1 (5 bases). Per the germline V gene, CDR1 is MNHEY and CDR2 is SMNVEV (reference sequence). V lost 2 bases and J lost 0, with 10 bases in between. The CDR3 contains 15 residues. The CDR3 here is CASSLRTPMNTEAFF. The CDR3 bases are TGTGCCAGCAGTTTACGGACACCCATGAACACTGAAGCTTTCTTT.

The chain has TRBV5-4 and TRBJ1-2, with unresolved D. The CDR3 extends over 15 amino acids. Germline-derived CDR1 and CDR2 are SGHNT and YYREEE (reference sequence). The V and J ends lost 1 base and 0 bases respectively, with 10 bases between them. The CDR3 region has the DNA TGTGCCAGCAGCTTGCCCTCGACTACTAACTATGGCTACACCTTC. The encoded protein is CASSLPSTTNYGYTF.

CDR3 DNA: TGTGCCAGCCACGCCGACGGTATCAATCAGCCCCAGCATTTT. Protein sequence: CASHADGINQPQHF. The rearrangement uses TRBV9 and TRBJ1-5; no definite D call. Looked up from germline, CDR1 is SGDLS and CDR2 is YYNGEE. V lost 7 bases, J lost 3 bases, and 14 bases lay in between. CDR3 length equals 14 residues.

The V call is TRBV4-3, the J call TRBJ2-7; tentatively, D is TRBD1 (6 bases). The CDR3 is 17 amino acids. The germline V gene has CDR1 LGHNA and CDR2 YSLEER. The V end was cut by 4 bases, the J end by 1 base, with 20 bases between. The CDR3 nucleotides read TGCGCCAGCAGCCCCTCATGGGGGCCGGGGATATCCTACGAGCAGTACTTC. Its protein product is CASSPSWGPGISYEQYF.

This clone was detected once. The rearrangement links TRBV7-2 to TRBJ1-2, with TRBD1 matching over 7 bases. The CDR3 covers 15 residues. The V and J ends lost 5 bases and 7 bases, in that order; junction bases with no gene match: 13. Germline V gene lookup returns CDR1 SGHTA and CDR2 FQGNSA. Here the CDR3 DNA reads TGTGCCAGCAGCGCCCGCCGACAGGGAGAGGGTGGCTACACCTTC. Translated: CASSARRQGEGGYTF. The full variable domain, with the rest looked up from reference TRBV7-2 and TRBJ1-2, is GAGVSQSPSNKVTEKGKDVELRCDPISGHTALYWYRQSLGQGLEFLIYFQGNSAPDKSGLPSDRFSAERTGGSVSTLTIQRTQQEDSAVYLCASSARRQGEGGYTFGSGTRLTVV.

The V call is TRBV29-1, the J call TRBJ1-1; D call uncertain. This CDR3 contains 13 residues. The germline V gene has CDR1 SQVTM and CDR2 ANQGSEA. Trimming left V 1 base short and J 2 bases short, with 8 bases between. The CDR3 region has the DNA TGCAGCGTTGAAGTTCAGGAAAACACTGAAGCTTTCTTT. Its protein is CSVEVQENTEAFF.

The gene calls are TRBV7-9 and TRBJ1-2, with TRBD1 as a possible D gene (6 bases). The CDR3 length is 14 residues. Deletions cut 5 bases from V and 7 bases from J, with 17 bases between. Germline V gene sequence: CDR1 SEHNR, CDR2 FQNEAQ (reference sequence). CDR3 sequence reads: CASSLKQGLAGYTF. CDR3 bases: TGTGCCAGCAGCCTCAAACAGGGTTTGGCTGGCTACACCTTC.